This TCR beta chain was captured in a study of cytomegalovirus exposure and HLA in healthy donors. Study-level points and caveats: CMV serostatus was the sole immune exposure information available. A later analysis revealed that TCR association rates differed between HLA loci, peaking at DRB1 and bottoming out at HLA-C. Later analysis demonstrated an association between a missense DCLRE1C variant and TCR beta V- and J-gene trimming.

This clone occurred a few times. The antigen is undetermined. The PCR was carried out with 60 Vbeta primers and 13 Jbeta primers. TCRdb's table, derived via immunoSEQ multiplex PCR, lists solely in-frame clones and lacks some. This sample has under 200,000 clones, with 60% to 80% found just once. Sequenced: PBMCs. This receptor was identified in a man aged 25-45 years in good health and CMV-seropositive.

CDR3 in DNA: TGTGCCTGGAGTGTCGAGTACGAGCAGTACTTC. This gives the protein CAWSVEYEQYF. The chain uses TRBV30 and TRBJ2-7; D gene unclear. The V gene's germline CDR1 is GTSNPN and CDR2 SVGIG (reference sequence). Deletions cut 0 bases from V and 4 bases from J, with 4 bases between. The CDR3 runs 11 residues.